The rows below give T cell receptor beta chains drawn from one sample of a study of T cell repertoires in cytomegalovirus infection. TCRdb reprocessed the reads with MiXCR, giving one entry per CDR3 protein. The profile covers about 490,000 distinct CDR3 sequences, with about 10% appearing a single time and approximately 10% taken by the ten largest. Source material: PBMCs. The receptors stem from a human donor in good health (CMV status not recorded). Some clones in this sample may be carry-over from other donors' samples. Both conserved end residues are part of each CDR3. Fields, in order: D gene, clone size, J gene, V gene, CDR3 protein, CDR3 DNA. The D gene is left open where the match is weak. Not all rows give a size; the values are once, few, many and, for expanded clones, a class.

d_gene: .; abundance: few; j_gene: TRBJ1-1; v_gene: TRBV29-1; CDR3aa: CSVGGLGLIEAFF; CDR3nt: TGCAGCGTTGGGGGCCTAGGACTGATTGAAGCTTTCTTT
d_gene: .; abundance: few; j_gene: TRBJ2-1; v_gene: TRBV24-1; CDR3aa: CATSDTRDAHNEQFF; CDR3nt: TGTGCCACCAGTGATACCAGGGACGCCCACAATGAGCAGTTCTTC
d_gene: .; abundance: many; j_gene: TRBJ2-7; v_gene: TRBV6-1; CDR3aa: CASSGLAEGRFEQYF; CDR3nt: TGTGCCAGCAGTGGATTAGCTGAGGGGCGATTCGAGCAGTACTTC
d_gene: .; abundance: many; j_gene: TRBJ1-1; v_gene: TRBV19; CDR3aa: CASYLRGNTEAFF; CDR3nt: TGTGCCAGTTACCTTCGGGGGAACACTGAAGCTTTCTTT
d_gene: TRBD2; abundance: few; j_gene: TRBJ2-2; v_gene: TRBV12-3/TRBV12-4; CDR3aa: CATMGRREGRTGELFF; CDR3nt: TGTGCCACCATGGGGAGGCGGGAGGGCCGCACCGGGGAGCTGTTTTTT
d_gene: TRBD1; abundance: many; j_gene: TRBJ1-1; v_gene: TRBV7-3; CDR3aa: CASWSRTGMCPPMNTEAFF; CDR3nt: TGTGCCAGCTGGAGCAGGACAGGGATGTGCCCCCCGATGAACACTGAAGCTTTCTTT
d_gene: TRBD1; abundance: .; j_gene: TRBJ1-2; v_gene: TRBV7-9; CDR3aa: CASSLGQGATRGYTF; CDR3nt: TGTGCCAGCAGCTTAGGCCAGGGGGCGACCAGGGGCTACACCTTC
d_gene: TRBD1; abundance: many; j_gene: TRBJ2-7; v_gene: TRBV12-3/TRBV12-4; CDR3aa: CASSPTDRGGFYEQYF; CDR3nt: TGTGCCAGCAGTCCGACGGACAGGGGAGGTTTTTACGAGCAGTACTTC
d_gene: .; abundance: few; j_gene: TRBJ1-2; v_gene: TRBV6-4; CDR3aa: CASSAKAADANYGYTF; CDR3nt: TGTGCCAGCAGTGCCAAGGCGGCAGACGCTAACTATGGCTACACCTTC
d_gene: .; abundance: once; j_gene: TRBJ1-3; v_gene: TRBV14; CDR3aa: CASSQGLRGNTIYF; CDR3nt: TGTGCCAGCAGCCAAGGATTGCGCGGAAACACCATATATTTT
d_gene: .; abundance: many; j_gene: TRBJ1-5; v_gene: TRBV6-5; CDR3aa: CASSYSRSQPQHF; CDR3nt: TGTGCCAGCAGTTACTCCCGGTCCCAGCCCCAGCATTTT
d_gene: .; abundance: many; j_gene: TRBJ2-5; v_gene: TRBV12-3/TRBV12-4; CDR3aa: CASSSGPPQETQYF; CDR3nt: TGTGCCAGCAGTTCCGGACCGCCCCAAGAGACCCAGTACTTC
d_gene: .; abundance: few; j_gene: TRBJ1-6; v_gene: TRBV5-1; CDR3aa: CASSMRQGRSSYNSPLHF; CDR3nt: TGCGCCAGCAGCATGCGCCAGGGCCGAAGCTCCTATAATTCACCCCTCCACTTT
d_gene: .; abundance: many; j_gene: TRBJ2-5; v_gene: TRBV12-3/TRBV12-4; CDR3aa: CASSFNLEKETQYF; CDR3nt: TGTGCCAGCAGTTTTAACCTAGAAAAAGAGACCCAGTACTTC
d_gene: .; abundance: few; j_gene: TRBJ2-3; v_gene: TRBV2; CDR3aa: CASSETQGGDTQYF; CDR3nt: TGTGCCAGCAGTGAGACGCAGGGGGGAGATACGCAGTATTTT
d_gene: TRBD2; abundance: few; j_gene: TRBJ2-3; v_gene: TRBV20-1; CDR3aa: CSARDLTSGDTQYF; CDR3nt: TGCAGTGCTAGAGACTTGACTAGCGGAGATACGCAGTATTTT
d_gene: .; abundance: .; j_gene: TRBJ2-1; v_gene: TRBV4-1; CDR3aa: CASSQARPTSYNEQFF; CDR3nt: TGCGCCAGCAGCCAAGCTAGACCCACCTCTTACAATGAGCAGTTCTTC
d_gene: TRBD2; abundance: many; j_gene: TRBJ2-1; v_gene: TRBV7-2; CDR3aa: CASSPLALAGSREQFF; CDR3nt: TGTGCCAGCAGCCCCTTAGCACTAGCGGGTAGTAGGGAGCAGTTCTTC
d_gene: TRBD2; abundance: .; j_gene: TRBJ2-3; v_gene: TRBV2; CDR3aa: CANKRGTSTDTQYF; CDR3nt: TGTGCCAACAAGCGGGGAACTAGCACAGATACGCAGTATTTT
d_gene: .; abundance: many; j_gene: TRBJ2-7; v_gene: TRBV20-1; CDR3aa: CSARDRENEQYF; CDR3nt: TGCAGTGCTAGAGATCGTGAGAACGAGCAGTACTTC
d_gene: .; abundance: many; j_gene: TRBJ2-1; v_gene: TRBV11-1; CDR3aa: CASSRDWRPSYNEQFF; CDR3nt: TGTGCCAGCAGCCGAGACTGGAGGCCGTCCTACAATGAGCAGTTCTTC
d_gene: .; abundance: large; j_gene: TRBJ1-2; v_gene: TRBV6-5; CDR3aa: CASSYLYPDRDREGYTF; CDR3nt: TGTGCCAGCAGTTACCTCTACCCAGATAGGGACCGTGAGGGCTACACCTTC
d_gene: .; abundance: .; j_gene: TRBJ2-5; v_gene: TRBV7-4; CDR3aa: CASSLVGGLSGSGTQYF; CDR3nt: TGTGCCAGCAGCTTAGTGGGGGGCCTTAGCGGCTCGGGGACCCAGTACTTC
d_gene: TRBD2; abundance: many; j_gene: TRBJ2-3; v_gene: TRBV7-8; CDR3aa: CASSSLGLAGGQDTQYF; CDR3nt: TGTGCCAGCAGCTCCCTGGGACTAGCGGGAGGGCAAGATACGCAGTATTTT
d_gene: TRBD2; abundance: few; j_gene: TRBJ2-1; v_gene: TRBV5-1; CDR3aa: CASSLSQAGGPANEQFF; CDR3nt: TGCGCCAGCAGCTTGTCCCAAGCGGGAGGGCCTGCGAATGAGCAGTTCTTC
d_gene: .; abundance: many; j_gene: TRBJ2-7; v_gene: TRBV7-2; CDR3aa: CASQGSYEQYF; CDR3nt: TGTGCCAGCCAGGGATCCTACGAGCAGTACTTC
d_gene: .; abundance: many; j_gene: TRBJ2-7; v_gene: TRBV7-2; CDR3aa: CASSFEPYEQYF; CDR3nt: TGTGCCAGCAGCTTCGAGCCGTACGAGCAGTACTTC
d_gene: TRBD1; abundance: many; j_gene: TRBJ2-3; v_gene: TRBV5-1; CDR3aa: CASSSGQGMDTQYF; CDR3nt: TGCGCCAGCAGCTCGGGACAGGGAATGGATACGCAGTATTTT
d_gene: TRBD2; abundance: few; j_gene: TRBJ2-5; v_gene: TRBV27; CDR3aa: CASSLRPVAGGRSGRETQYF; CDR3nt: TGTGCCAGCAGTTTACGTCCCGTAGCGGGGGGGCGTTCGGGGCGAGAGACCCAGTACTTC
d_gene: .; abundance: many; j_gene: TRBJ2-7; v_gene: TRBV20-1; CDR3aa: CSAQDPGISYEQYF; CDR3nt: TGCAGTGCCCAAGACCCAGGGATCTCCTACGAGCAGTACTTC
d_gene: .; abundance: many; j_gene: TRBJ2-5; v_gene: TRBV11-2; CDR3aa: CASSPRFQWGRGGEETQYF; CDR3nt: TGTGCCAGCAGCCCACGGTTTCAGTGGGGGCGCGGTGGGGAGGAGACCCAGTACTTC
d_gene: .; abundance: few; j_gene: TRBJ1-1; v_gene: TRBV7-9; CDR3aa: CASSLAGGRLNTEAFF; CDR3nt: TGTGCCAGCAGCTTAGCGGGGGGCCGGCTGAACACTGAAGCTTTCTTT
d_gene: .; abundance: many; j_gene: TRBJ1-1; v_gene: TRBV9; CDR3aa: CASSATPPGRVNTEAFF; CDR3nt: TGTGCCAGCAGCGCCACTCCCCCCGGACGGGTGAACACTGAAGCTTTCTTT
d_gene: .; abundance: .; j_gene: TRBJ1-5; v_gene: TRBV7-9; CDR3aa: CASSLAGPSNQPQHF; CDR3nt: TGTGCCAGCAGCTTAGCGGGACCGAGCAATCAGCCCCAGCATTTT
d_gene: .; abundance: many; j_gene: TRBJ2-7; v_gene: TRBV11-2; CDR3aa: CASSLGGGSFANF; CDR3nt: TGTGCCAGCAGCTTAGGGGGAGGCTCCTTCGCGAACTTC
d_gene: TRBD1; abundance: .; j_gene: TRBJ2-5; v_gene: TRBV24-1; CDR3aa: CATSANALHLGTGAQETQYF; CDR3nt: TGTGCCACCAGTGCAAACGCGCTACATTTAGGGACAGGGGCCCAAGAGACCCAGTACTTC
d_gene: TRBD2; abundance: many; j_gene: TRBJ2-1; v_gene: TRBV7-6; CDR3aa: CASSLVLRGGASNEQFF; CDR3nt: TGTGCCAGCAGCTTAGTGCTGCGCGGGGGGGCAAGTAATGAGCAGTTCTTC
d_gene: TRBD2; abundance: .; j_gene: TRBJ2-7; v_gene: TRBV3-1; CDR3aa: CASSPGLAGAVEQYF; CDR3nt: TGTGCCAGCAGCCCGGGACTAGCGGGAGCGGTTGAGCAGTACTTC
d_gene: TRBD1; abundance: .; j_gene: TRBJ2-3; v_gene: TRBV14; CDR3aa: CASSHTPGTGEDTQYF; CDR3nt: TGTGCCAGCAGCCATACTCCCGGGACAGGGGAAGATACGCAGTATTTT
d_gene: .; abundance: many; j_gene: TRBJ1-1; v_gene: TRBV11-2; CDR3aa: CASSQTNMNTEAFF; CDR3nt: TGTGCCAGCAGCCAGACTAATATGAACACTGAAGCTTTCTTT
d_gene: .; abundance: many; j_gene: TRBJ2-1; v_gene: TRBV7-3; CDR3aa: CASSPRGWNNEQFF; CDR3nt: TGTGCCAGCAGCCCGAGGGGTTGGAACAATGAGCAGTTCTTC
d_gene: .; abundance: many; j_gene: TRBJ2-5; v_gene: TRBV7-9; CDR3aa: CASSFFSTQETQYF; CDR3nt: TGTGCCAGCAGCTTCTTTTCGACACAAGAGACCCAGTACTTC
d_gene: .; abundance: many; j_gene: TRBJ2-4; v_gene: TRBV7-2; CDR3aa: CASSFSHGRNIQYF; CDR3nt: TGTGCCAGCAGCTTTTCCCACGGGAGAAACATTCAGTACTTC
d_gene: .; abundance: few; j_gene: TRBJ1-2; v_gene: TRBV14; CDR3aa: CASSQVKLGGRGYTF; CDR3nt: TGTGCCAGCAGCCAAGTAAAGTTGGGTGGAAGAGGCTACACCTTC
d_gene: TRBD1; abundance: many; j_gene: TRBJ1-1; v_gene: TRBV7-6; CDR3aa: CASSLAYKQGTEAFF; CDR3nt: TGTGCCAGCAGCTTAGCGTACAAACAGGGGACTGAAGCTTTCTTT
d_gene: .; abundance: many; j_gene: TRBJ1-2; v_gene: TRBV7-9; CDR3aa: CASSLAPGARTYGYTF; CDR3nt: TGTGCCAGCAGCTTAGCCCCAGGGGCCAGAACCTATGGCTACACCTTC
d_gene: .; abundance: many; j_gene: TRBJ2-2; v_gene: TRBV7-8; CDR3aa: CASGPGPNTGELFF; CDR3nt: TGTGCCAGCGGACCGGGACCTAACACCGGGGAGCTGTTTTTT
d_gene: .; abundance: many; j_gene: TRBJ2-7; v_gene: TRBV28; CDR3aa: CASSNLQLPSYEQYF; CDR3nt: TGTGCCAGCAGTAATCTCCAGCTGCCCTCCTACGAGCAGTACTTC
d_gene: TRBD2; abundance: many; j_gene: TRBJ2-1; v_gene: TRBV4-1; CDR3aa: CASSQDPAGGPNNEQFF; CDR3nt: TGCGCCAGCAGCCAAGATCCAGCGGGGGGGCCCAACAATGAGCAGTTCTTC
d_gene: TRBD1; abundance: many; j_gene: TRBJ2-7; v_gene: TRBV7-9; CDR3aa: CASSLSQGDYEQYF; CDR3nt: TGTGCCAGCAGCTTATCACAGGGGGACTACGAGCAGTACTTC
d_gene: .; abundance: few; j_gene: TRBJ1-1; v_gene: TRBV9; CDR3aa: CASSATPGANTEAFF; CDR3nt: TGTGCCAGCAGCGCCACACCAGGGGCGAACACTGAAGCTTTCTTT
d_gene: .; abundance: few; j_gene: TRBJ2-2; v_gene: TRBV18; CDR3aa: CASSRSSNTGELFF; CDR3nt: TGTGCCAGCTCACGGTCGTCGAACACCGGGGAGCTGTTTTTT
d_gene: TRBD1; abundance: many; j_gene: TRBJ2-5; v_gene: TRBV10-3; CDR3aa: CAISESTGVAETQYF; CDR3nt: TGTGCCATCAGTGAGTCGACAGGGGTTGCAGAGACCCAGTACTTC
d_gene: .; abundance: many; j_gene: TRBJ1-6; v_gene: TRBV7-2; CDR3aa: CASSSDRTHNSPLHF; CDR3nt: TGTGCCAGCAGCTCTGACAGGACCCATAATTCACCCCTCCACTTT
d_gene: .; abundance: .; j_gene: TRBJ1-1; v_gene: TRBV7-9; CDR3aa: CATGTVNTEAFF; CDR3nt: TGTGCCACCGGGACGGTGAACACTGAAGCTTTCTTT
d_gene: .; abundance: .; j_gene: TRBJ2-7; v_gene: TRBV27; CDR3aa: CASSLTGMVSYEQYF; CDR3nt: TGTGCCAGCAGTTTAACAGGGATGGTTTCCTACGAGCAGTACTTC